The sequence of this T cell receptor beta chain was determined in a study of T cell repertoires in cytomegalovirus infection. Study-wide context: CMV infection plus the matching HLA type was flagged by public TCR beta signatures.

TCRdb recomputed calls from the reads with MiXCR, one row per CDR3 protein. This sample has just under 550,000 distinct CDR3 sequences, with more than 25% found just once. After removal of 6 bases from V and 8 bases from J, the junction contained 7 bases not matched to a gene. Germline V gene lookup returns CDR1 SGHTA and CDR2 FQGNSA. The CDR3 covers 14 residues. This sequence was found in a human donor in good health (CMV status not recorded). Some clones in this sample may be carry-over from other donors' samples. Material: PBMCs. The chain joins TRBV7-2 to TRBJ2-7; TRBD2 matches 13 bases. The CDR3 region has the DNA TGTGCCAGCAGTTACGGACTAGCGGGAGAGCAGCAGTACGTC. Its protein product is CASSYGLAGEQQYV.